The T cell receptor beta chain under discussion was sequenced for a study of T cell responses to AZD1222 COVID-19 vaccine. Study summary: Pooled together were second doses at about 4 or about 12 weeks. Findings of the study overall: Baseline seropositivity occurred in only 5 or 6 AZD1222 recipients. When two AZD1222 doses had been given, Spike-specific TCR breadth and depth rose. Clonal diversity may have been underestimated in mostly white British donors.

Germline CDR1 is SGHAT and CDR2 is FQNNGV. This CDR3 contains 13 residues. Trimming shortened V by 11 bases and J by 2 bases, and 15 bases separated the two germline ends. As to this clone: The target antigen is unknown.

The data were produced by immunoSEQ multiplex PCR, yet TCRdb's version contains in-frame clones alone and is incomplete. The table shows around 99,000 clones, with approximately 91% occurring only once. V and J are TRBV11-2 and TRBJ2-5; no definite D call. The receptor was isolated from an adult in good health. Sequenced here: peripheral blood, sampled on day 0 of AZD1222 vaccination. This CDR3 is CASRSLPQETQYF. The CDR3 bases are TGTGCCTCCCGAAGCCTACCACAAGAGACCCAGTACTTC.